The next 11 T cell receptor beta chains were all read from a single sample in a study of T cell repertoires in cytomegalovirus infection. TCRdb processed the reads anew with MiXCR; each CDR3 protein has one entry. Altogether some 150,000 distinct CDR3 sequences are present, 23% being singletons, with the ten largest covering approximately 11%. Sequenced material: PBMCs. All receptors derive from a human donor in good health (CMV status not recorded). Some clones in this sample may be carry-over from other donors' samples.

The genes are TRBV11-2 and TRBJ2-1; the match to TRBD2 covers 8 bases. With 0 bases clipped from V and 2 bases from J, the junction kept 3 bases outside the gene matches. This CDR3 is built from 16 residues. Looked up from germline, CDR1 is SGHAT and CDR2 is FQNNGV. The CDR3 loop reads CASSLEGSGAYNEQFF. Here the CDR3 DNA reads TGTGCCAGCAGCTTAGAAGGTAGCGGGGCCTACAATGAGCAGTTCTTC.

In this sample, this clonotype turned up many times. V usage is TRBV7-9 and J usage is TRBJ2-3; 7 bases are shared with TRBD2. Trimming at V came to 5 bases and at J to 2 bases, leaving 7 bases not matched to a gene. The CDR3 runs 15 residues. The germline CDR1 and CDR2 sequences are SEHNR and FQNEAQ (reference sequence). The CDR3 DNA reads as TGTGCCAGCAGCCTAAGACTAGCCCACACAGATACGCAGTATTTT. Amino acid sequence: CASSLRLAHTDTQYF. The complete variable domain, with remaining parts taken from reference TRBV7-9 and TRBJ2-3, reads DTGVSQNPRHKITKRGQNVTFRCDPISEHNRLYWYRQTLGQGPEFLTYFQNEAQLEKSRLLSDRFSAERPKGSFSTLEIQRTEQGDSAMYLCASSLRLAHTDTQYFGPGTRLTVL.

V and J are TRBV29-1 and TRBJ2-4; 7 bases are shared with TRBD2. Losses at the gene ends were 4 bases for V and 6 bases for J; bases not matched to a gene: 3. The germline gives CDR1 SQVTM, CDR2 ANQGSEA. The CDR3 is made up of 12 amino acids. The DNA for the CDR3 is TGCAGCGTTGTTGGGAGGGGAAACATTCAGTACTTC. It encodes CSVVGRGNIQYF.

This clonotype was counted many times. This chain joins TRBV12-3 or TRBV12-4 and TRBJ2-7, with D perhaps matching TRBD1 (5 bases). This CDR3 is 14 amino acids long. V shed 3 bases and J shed 5 bases, with 14 bases lying between them. The CDR3 spells CASSFGRRVNEQYF. DNA of the CDR3: TGTGCCAGCAGTTTCGGGCGCAGGGTGAACGAGCAGTACTTC.

This clonotype was seen many times. The chain carries TRBV7-2 and TRBJ1-2; possibly TRBD1 for D (5 bases). Germline CDR1 and CDR2: SGHTA and FQGNSA. The CDR3 has 13 amino acids. V was clipped by 4 bases and J by 4 bases, with 10 bases between them. The CDR3 loop reads CASSSDRSYGYTF. Here the CDR3 DNA reads TGTGCCAGCAGCTCCGACAGATCCTATGGCTACACCTTC.

In its sample, this clonotype was seen many times. V gene TRBV7-2 combines with J gene TRBJ2-7; 10 nucleotides agree with TRBD2. V shed 1 base, J shed 1 base, and the junction held 7 bases outside the gene matches. Germline V gene lookup returns CDR1 SGHTA and CDR2 FQGNSA. The CDR3 contains 17 residues. The CDR3 DNA reads TGTGCCAGCAGCTTAGATAGCGGGAGGACCCTTTCCTACGAGCAGTACTTC. It encodes CASSLDSGRTLSYEQYF. Looking up the rest from reference TRBV7-2 and TRBJ2-7 gives the full variable domain: GAGVSQSPSNKVTEKGKDVELRCDPISGHTALYWYRQSLGQGLEFLIYFQGNSAPDKSGLPSDRFSAERTGGSVSTLTIQRTQQEDSAVYLCASSLDSGRTLSYEQYFGPGTRLTVT.

This clonotype has just one count. This sequence may be a read error, since a much larger clone differs from it by one base. The V and J genes are TRBV7-6 and TRBJ2-3; possible D gene TRBD2, 6 bases. CDR3 size: 16 residues. CDR1 and CDR2 from the germline V gene are SGHVS and FNYEAQ. Trimming took off 4 bases at V and 5 bases at J, with 19 bases between the two ends. CDR3 sequence: CASSCGSGWGVDTQYF. In DNA, the CDR3 is TGTGCCAGCAGCTGCGGATCCGGATGGGGGGTAGATACGCAGTATTTT.

This clonotype was counted ten times or more. The chain recombines TRBV7-2 with TRBJ1-1; D gene ambiguous. Deletions cut 0 bases from V and 1 base from J, with 9 bases between. Germline V CDR1 and CDR2: SGHTA, FQGNSA. The CDR3 is 15 amino acids. The chain's CDR3 is CASSLAPSSNTEAFF. In DNA, the CDR3 is TGTGCCAGCAGCTTAGCCCCCTCCTCGAACACTGAAGCTTTCTTT.

This clonotype occurred many times. V is TRBV2 and J is TRBJ1-5; TRBD1 matches 7 bases. The CDR3 runs to 17 residues. V trimming: 7 bases; J trimming: 4 bases; junction bases outside the gene matches: 16. CDR1 is SNHLY and CDR2 is FYNNEI in the germline V gene. For the CDR3, the DNA is TGTGCCAGCACCGAAAAGGCCAGGGGGGTGGGAAATCAGCCCCAGCATTTT. Residues: CASTEKARGVGNQPQHF.

This chain connects TRBV6-2 or TRBV6-3 to TRBJ2-2; 10 bases align to TRBD1. From germline, CDR1 is MNHEY and CDR2 SVGEGT. CDR3 length: 14 residues. The J segment lost 4 bases and the V segment lost 7 bases, leaving 3 bases of the junction unmatched. CDR3 DNA sequence: TGTGCCAGCAACGACAGGGGGCTCACCGGGGAGCTGTTTTTT. Translated: CASNDRGLTGELFF.

The V gene is TRBV18, the J gene TRBJ1-1; D unclear. Germline assignment: CDR1 KGHSH and CDR2 LQKENI. CDR3 length: 13 residues. The V gene lost 2 bases and the J gene lost 3 bases, with 7 bases spanning the gap. CDR3 sequence reads: CASSPGRDTEAFF. DNA of the CDR3: TGTGCCAGCTCACCAGGTCGGGACACTGAAGCTTTCTTT.